This entry lists 26 T cell receptor beta chains sequenced from one sample in a study of T-cell memory formation after mild COVID-19 (dated by TCRdb to the early 2020s). The library relied on 5' RACE. The run used an Illumina NovaSeq 6000. TCRdb cleaned the public reads at Q25 with fastp, built clones with MiXCR and kept in-frame beta chains. Every entry covers one CDR3 protein and lists the most common genes and DNA from its rows. Recorded for this sample are 350,000 to 450,000 distinct CDR3 sequences; approximately 15% of them occurred a single time. About 20% of the sample is held by the ten biggest clonotypes. Sequencing was done on a sample of PBMCs or a T cell subset sorted from them (not recorded which). Receptors originate from a man younger than 35 who had mild COVID-19 (a few samples of this study predate the infection). The sample titles of this study are shuffled in the database, so cell type and time point are left out; the donor was told from shared clones.

V and J are TRBV9 and TRBJ2-3, with D perhaps matching TRBD2 (5 bases). Germline loops: CDR1 SGDLS, CDR2 YYNGEE. V was shortened by 0 bases and J by 2 bases, with 13 bases between the two germline ends. The CDR3 is 16 amino acids. Here the CDR3 reads CASSVGLALPTDTQYF. The CDR3 DNA reads TGTGCCAGCAGCGTAGGCCTAGCCCTCCCCACAGATACGCAGTATTTT.

This clonotype was seen many times. The chain is built from TRBV2 and TRBJ2-5; D is uncertain. This CDR3 region has 12 residues. CDR1 and CDR2 from the germline V gene are SNHLY and FYNNEI. V lost 10 bases to trimming and J lost 4 bases, with 13 bases between them. The CDR3 sequence is CATQDAGETQYF. DNA for the CDR3: TGTGCCACCCAGGATGCTGGAGAGACCCAGTACTTC.

In its sample, this clonotype was seen a few times. The rearrangement joins TRBV4-3 to TRBJ1-5, with D unclear. This CDR3 contains 14 residues. V was cut by 0 bases and J by 1 base, with 4 bases left in between. Germline loops: CDR1 LGHNA, CDR2 YSLEER. CDR3 coding DNA: TGCGCCAGCAGCCAAGAACCCAGCAATCAGCCCCAGCATTTT. It yields the protein CASSQEPSNQPQHF.

V gene TRBV5-6 combines with J gene TRBJ2-7; tentative D call: TRBD1 (5 bases). The germline V gene encodes CDR1 SGHDT and CDR2 YYEEEE. The CDR3 runs 14 residues. V was trimmed by 0 bases and J by 5 bases, leaving 12 bases between them. The CDR3 nucleotides are TGTGCCAGCAGCTTGGCGTGGAAGGGGCACGAGCAGTACTTC. Translating it yields CASSLAWKGHEQYF.

The chain couples TRBV6-2 or TRBV6-3 to TRBJ1-5; no reliable D call. Germline CDR1 and CDR2: MNHEY and SVGEGT. V dropped 2 bases and J dropped 1 base, with 9 bases sitting between them. The CDR3 covers 15 residues. The CDR3 protein is CASSYSKRSNQPQHF. The CDR3 bases are TGTGCCAGCAGTTACAGCAAAAGAAGCAATCAGCCCCAGCATTTT.

This clonotype was seen only a few times. V and J are TRBV12-3 or TRBV12-4 and TRBJ2-2; D remains ambiguous. The CDR3 contains 12 residues. V was shortened by 3 bases and J by 8 bases, with 7 bases between the two germline ends. CDR3 amino acids: CASSFGWGELFF. CDR3 sequence (DNA): TGTGCCAGCAGTTTTGGGTGGGGGGAGCTGTTTTTT.

This clonotype came up a few times. The chain combines TRBV2 with TRBJ2-1; 11 bases are shared with TRBD2. V shed 6 bases, J shed 4 bases, and the junction held 5 bases outside the gene matches. The V gene's germline CDR1 is SNHLY and CDR2 FYNNEI. CDR3 length: 15 amino acids. The CDR3 spells CASSAASGGYNEQFF. The CDR3 DNA reads as TGTGCCAGCAGCGCGGCTAGCGGGGGGTACAATGAGCAGTTCTTC.

This chain links TRBV19 with TRBJ1-2; D remains ambiguous. Germline V CDR1 and CDR2: LNHDA, SQIVND (reference sequence). The CDR3 has 14 residues. Trimming took 5 bases from V and 4 from J, leaving 14 bases between them. The CDR3: CASSLLNFGYGYTF. The CDR3 bases are TGTGCCAGTAGTCTTCTGAATTTCGGCTATGGCTACACCTTC.

The chain couples TRBV7-2 to TRBJ1-5, with 7 bases matching TRBD1. The CDR3 has 16 amino acids. Germline V gene lookup returns CDR1 SGHTA and CDR2 FQGNSA. The V gene end was trimmed by 0 bases and the J gene end by 0 bases; junction bases not matched to a gene: 2. As DNA, the CDR3 is TGTGCCAGCAGCTTAGCATACAGGGGTAGCAATCAGCCCCAGCATTTT. It yields the protein CASSLAYRGSNQPQHF.

The J gene is TRBJ2-5, the V gene TRBV5-1; perhaps TRBD2 as D (6 bases). CDR3 size: 18 residues. CDR1 is SGHRS, CDR2 YFSETQ, per germline. Trimming removed 1 base from V and 4 bases from J, with 23 bases in between. The CDR3 coding sequence is TGCGCCAGCAGCTTGAGAGTTTTGGCGGAGGGGCTTGGAGAGACCCAGTACTTC. It specifies CASSLRVLAEGLGETQYF.

The gene calls are TRBV4-1 and TRBJ1-1, with D uncertain. The CDR3 contains 14 residues. V shed 5 bases and J shed 3 bases, with 13 bases lying between them. CDR1 and CDR2 (germline): MGHRA, YSYEKL. The CDR3: CASSASDRDTEAFF. The CDR3 DNA follows: TGCGCCAGCAGCGCCAGTGACCGGGACACTGAAGCTTTCTTT.

The rearrangement joins TRBV5-1 to TRBJ2-1; TRBD1 agrees at 9 bases. V shed 0 bases and J 7 bases; nucleotides not matched to a gene: 11. The germline gives CDR1 SGHRS, CDR2 YFSETQ. This CDR3 is built from 17 residues. Written as DNA, the CDR3 is TGCGCCAGCAGCTTGGGGCCGGTGGACAGGGGAGCGAATGAGCAGTTCTTC. Translated: CASSLGPVDRGANEQFF.

The chain combines TRBV9 with TRBJ1-2; D is unclear. CDR3 length equals 16 residues. The germline CDR1 and CDR2 sequences are SGDLS and YYNGEE. The V end was cut by 0 bases, the J end by 1 base, with 13 bases between. CDR3: CASSVDYGRINYGYTF. CDR3 nucleotide sequence: TGTGCCAGCAGCGTAGATTACGGCAGAATTAACTATGGCTACACCTTC.

The rearrangement joins TRBV4-1 to TRBJ2-7, with D tentatively TRBD1 or TRBD2 (5 bases each). The V and J ends lost 0 bases and 9 bases respectively, with 18 bases between them. Per the germline V gene, CDR1 is MGHRA and CDR2 is YSYEKL. The CDR3 has 15 residues. DNA for the CDR3: TGCGCCAGCAGCCAAGATTTAACGGGGCTTCGGGGGCAGTACTTC. Protein sequence: CASSQDLTGLRGQYF.

The V call is TRBV6-2 or TRBV6-3, the J call TRBJ1-1; D remains unclear. Trimming took off 6 bases at V and 1 base at J, with 18 bases between the two ends. The CDR3 runs to 16 residues. Germline V CDR1 and CDR2: MNHEY, SVGEGT. CDR3 in DNA: TGTGCCAGCAGGCCAGACCGGCGGGCCAAGAACACTGAAGCTTTCTTT. It specifies CASRPDRRAKNTEAFF.

This clonotype was counted only a few times. The chain recombines TRBV5-1 with TRBJ1-3, with D uncertain. Germline loops: CDR1 SGHRS, CDR2 YFSETQ. The ends were cut back, 0 bases at V and 0 bases at J, with 13 bases in the middle. The CDR3 consists of 17 residues. CDR3 DNA sequence: TGCGCCAGCAGCTTGGCCAGCGGCGGGAACTCTGGAAACACCATATATTTT. Its protein is CASSLASGGNSGNTIYF.

This clonotype has more than one count but fewer than ten. V and J are TRBV5-1 and TRBJ2-3; D is uncertain. The germline gives CDR1 SGHRS, CDR2 YFSETQ. Trimming removed 5 bases at V and 5 bases at J, with 9 bases between. This CDR3 region has 12 residues. CDR3 in amino acids: CASRLGIDTQYF. The CDR3 nucleotides are TGCGCCAGCAGGCTGGGGATAGATACGCAGTATTTT. The entire variable domain, with the rest obtained from reference TRBV5-1 and TRBJ2-3, is as follows: KAGVTQTPRYLIKTRGQQVTLSCSPISGHRSVSWYQQTPGQGLQFLFEYFSETQRNKGNFPGRFSGRQFSNSRSEMNVSTLELGDSALYLCASRLGIDTQYFGPGTRLTVL.

The rearrangement links TRBV24-1 to TRBJ1-2, with 7 bases lining up with TRBD1. CDR1 and CDR2 from the germline V gene are KGHDR and SFDVKD. The CDR3 totals 14 residues. V trimming: 5 bases; J trimming: 2 bases; junction bases outside the gene matches: 4. CDR3 nucleotides: TGTGCCACCAGTGCTGCAGGGGGAAACTATGGCTACACCTTC. It encodes CATSAAGGNYGYTF.

In DNA, the CDR3 is TGTGCCAGCAGCCCGGGACTATACGAGCAGTACGTC. This codes for CASSPGLYEQYV. This chain connects TRBV7-9 to TRBJ2-7; 7 bases are shared with TRBD2. This CDR3 has 12 amino acids. Per the germline V gene, CDR1 is SEHNR and CDR2 is FQNEAQ (reference sequence). Trimming removed 5 bases from V and 4 bases from J; junction bases left unmatched: 2.

This rearrangement joins TRBV5-1 to TRBJ2-7; 8 bases align to TRBD1. In germline, CDR1 is SGHRS, CDR2 YFSETQ. This CDR3 spans 16 amino acids. After removal of 0 bases from V and 0 bases from J, the junction contained 5 bases not matched to a gene. The CDR3 DNA reads as TGCGCCAGCAGCTTGGATCCAGGGGGCCTCTCCTACGAGCAGTACTTC. Its translation: CASSLDPGGLSYEQYF.

This clonotype was picked up a small number of times. The chain recombines TRBV5-1 with TRBJ1-5; D unresolved. The CDR3 spans 15 residues. CDR1 is SGHRS and CDR2 is YFSETQ in the germline V gene. Trimming left V 0 bases short and J 4 bases short, with 11 bases between. CDR3 amino acids: CASSLGPVGNQPQHF. In DNA, the CDR3 is TGCGCCAGCAGCTTGGGCCCGGTAGGGAATCAGCCCCAGCATTTT.

This clonotype came up a few times. V and J are TRBV6-9 and TRBJ1-1, with D unclear. Germline V gene data show CDR1 as MNHGY and CDR2 as SVAAGI. The CDR3 is 10 amino acids. Trimming cost V 6 bases and J 6 bases, with 5 bases left between them. The CDR3 region has the DNA TGTGCCAGCAGGGCGCCTGAAGCTTTCTTT. Its protein is CASRAPEAFF.

This clonotype came up many times. V and J are TRBV5-1 and TRBJ1-2; TRBD1 agrees at 7 bases. The CDR3 loop spans 13 amino acids. The germline CDR1 and CDR2 sequences are SGHRS and YFSETQ. The V and J ends lost 3 bases and 3 bases, in that order; junction bases with no gene match: 2. The CDR3 protein is CASSSQGDYGYTF. The CDR3, as DNA: TGCGCCAGCAGCTCGCAGGGGGACTATGGCTACACCTTC. Looking up the rest from reference TRBV5-1 and TRBJ1-2 gives the full variable domain: KAGVTQTPRYLIKTRGQQVTLSCSPISGHRSVSWYQQTPGQGLQFLFEYFSETQRNKGNFPGRFSGRQFSNSRSEMNVSTLELGDSALYLCASSSQGDYGYTFGSGTRLTVV.

This clonotype was observed a few times. The chain couples TRBV7-3 to TRBJ1-5; no clear D gene. This CDR3 spans 14 amino acids. The V gene lost 0 bases and the J gene lost 3 bases, with 6 bases spanning the gap. Germline CDR1 is SGHTA and CDR2 is FQGTGA. CDR3 sequence reads: CASSLTGDNQPQHF. The CDR3 nucleotides read TGTGCCAGCAGCTTAACCGGAGACAATCAGCCCCAGCATTTT.

In its sample, this clonotype was seen many times. The V call is TRBV5-1, the J call TRBJ1-5; no firm D call. The CDR3 runs to 13 residues. Germline CDR1 reads SGHRS; CDR2 reads YFSETQ. V lost 0 bases to trimming and J lost 4 bases, with 5 bases between them. The CDR3 DNA is TGCGCCAGCAGCTTGGGGGCAAATCAGCCCCAGCATTTT. Its translation is CASSLGANQPQHF.

The V call is TRBV5-1, the J call TRBJ1-2, with a weak D call TRBD1 (6 bases). Between the trimmed V and J ends, which lost 3 bases and 8 bases, there was a span of 14 bases. Germline V lookup: CDR1 SGHRS, CDR2 YFSETQ. This CDR3 comprises 13 residues. In nucleotides, the CDR3 is TGCGCCAGCAGCTCGCCACAGGGTAACGGCTACACCTTC. Encoded protein: CASSSPQGNGYTF.